These 18 T cell receptor beta chains came from one sample sequenced in a study of CD4 T cells in relation to SARS-CoV-2 and coronaviruses. Unexposed donor CD4+ T cells date from about 2011-2018, before the COVID-19 pandemic. The cells were cultured for roughly 11 days before CD4+ T cells were isolated. Repertoires were generated with immunoSEQ multiplex PCR, while TCRdb's copy carries only in-frame clones and drops some. The data show about 22,000 clones, roughly 66% seen once. Their cognate antigens are unknown. Sequenced input: CD4+ T cells from PBMCs, cultured in vitro. All receptors derive from a human donor in good health.

This clone showed up just once. The chain recombines TRBV5-4 with TRBJ2-6; D may match TRBD1 or TRBD2 (6 bases each). Germline CDR1 is SGHNT and CDR2 is YYREEE (reference sequence). This CDR3 contains 16 residues. V lost 6 bases, J lost 0 bases, and 13 bases lay in between. The CDR3 sequence: CASTPGGRSGANVLTF. In DNA form, the CDR3 reads TGTGCCAGCACCCCCGGGGGCCGCTCTGGGGCCAACGTCCTGACTTTC.

The chain joins TRBV19 to TRBJ2-1; TRBD1 matches 7 bases. V gave up 7 bases and J gave up 8 bases; unmatched junction bases: 11. CDR3 length: 14 residues. Germline CDR1 is LNHDA and CDR2 is SQIVND (reference sequence). The CDR3 sequence is CASIPRAGGYEQFF. The CDR3 DNA reads TGTGCCAGTATCCCACGGGCAGGGGGATATGAGCAGTTCTTC. Filled out from reference TRBV19 and TRBJ2-1, the complete variable domain reads DGGITQSPKYLFRKEGQNVTLSCEQNLNHDAMYWYRQDPGQGLRLIYYSQIVNDFQKGDIAEGYSVSREKKESFPLTVTSAQKNPTAFYLCASIPRAGGYEQFFGPGTRLTVL.

This CDR3 reads CASSLASPWAEAFF. Written as DNA, the CDR3 is TGTGCCAGCAGCTTAGCCTCCCCTTGGGCTGAAGCTTTCTTT. The genes are TRBV7-9 and TRBJ1-1; no clear D. CDR1 SEHNR and CDR2 FQNEAQ come from the germline V gene (reference sequence). This CDR3 contains 14 residues. V gave up 0 bases and J gave up 6 bases, with 11 bases separating them.

The chain uses TRBV6-5 and TRBJ2-7, with D possibly TRBD2 on 6 matching bases. The CDR3 sequence is 15 residues long. Germline lookup yields CDR1 MNHEY and CDR2 SVGAGI. V shed 7 bases and J shed 2 bases, with 18 bases lying between them. CDR3 bases: TGTGCCAGCAACCCAGCGAGTCGGGGGACCTACGAGCAGTACTTC. Translating it yields CASNPASRGTYEQYF.

The chain has TRBV10-3 and TRBJ2-3; 9 bases line up with TRBD2. The CDR3 consists of 15 residues. V dropped 3 bases and J dropped 4; count of bases not matched to a gene: 5. Germline CDR1 is ENHRY and CDR2 is SYGVKD. The CDR3: CAISEKAGGSDTQYF. As DNA, the CDR3 is TGTGCCATCAGTGAAAAAGCGGGAGGTTCAGATACGCAGTATTTT.

This clone has more than one count but fewer than ten. The CDR3 bases are TGTGCCAGCAGTGGAGGACAGGGCGTAGATACGCAGTATTTT. Amino acids: CASSGGQGVDTQYF. The chain is built from TRBV2 and TRBJ2-3; TRBD1 agrees at 8 bases. The V and J ends lost 4 bases and 5 bases, in that order; junction bases with no gene match: 5. CDR3 length equals 14 residues. The germline V gene encodes CDR1 SNHLY and CDR2 FYNNEI.

This chain joins TRBV7-2 and TRBJ2-1; D is perhaps TRBD1 (6 bases). Germline V gene sequence: CDR1 SGHTA, CDR2 FQGNSA. This CDR3 spans 15 amino acids. The V and J ends lost 5 bases and 4 bases respectively, with 15 bases between them. The CDR3 DNA follows: TGTGCCAGCAGCACGCGACAGGCAGGTTACAATGAGCAGTTCTTC. Translation gives CASSTRQAGYNEQFF.

The chain uses TRBV2 and TRBJ2-7, with 7 nucleotides matching TRBD1. Germline V gene sequence: CDR1 SNHLY, CDR2 FYNNEI. The CDR3 has 13 amino acids. J lost 3 bases, V lost 7 bases, and 6 bases had no gene match. This CDR3 reads CASTRGTDYEQYF. DNA of the CDR3: TGTGCCAGCACCAGAGGGACAGACTACGAGCAGTACTTC. The variable domain in full, with the rest retrieved from reference TRBV2 and TRBJ2-7, is EPEVTQTPSHQVTQMGQEVILRCVPISNHLYFYWYRQILGQKVEFLVSFYNNEISEKSEIFDDQFSVERPDGSNFTLKIRSTKLEDSAMYFCASTRGTDYEQYFGPGTRLTVT.

A remark on this clone: At one of its ends the junction is not consistent with the germline gene, which may arise from a read error. The chain combines TRBV2 with TRBJ2-5, with TRBD1 identical over 10 bases. Germline assignment: CDR1 SNHLY and CDR2 FYNNEI. This CDR3 region has 14 residues. The CDR3 nucleotides are TGTGCCAGCAGGGAAGGGACAGGGGAAGAGACCCAGTACTTC. This sequence encodes CASREGTGEETQYF.

The chain uses TRBV28 and TRBJ1-1; 7 nucleotides line up with TRBD1. Per the germline V gene, CDR1 is MDHEN and CDR2 is SYDVKM. This CDR3 contains 16 residues. Trimming at V came to 1 base and at J to 2 bases, leaving 7 bases not matched to a gene. CDR3 residues: CASSLSDRVPNTEAFF. CDR3 in DNA: TGTGCCAGCAGTTTATCAGACAGGGTCCCTAACACTGAAGCTTTCTTT.

V gene TRBV6-5 combines with J gene TRBJ1-5; possible D gene TRBD1, 6 bases. The CDR3 runs to 14 residues. Trimming removed 6 bases at V and 0 bases at J, with 9 bases between. From germline, CDR1 is MNHEY and CDR2 SVGAGI. In DNA form, the CDR3 reads TGTGCCAGCAGCGAGGACAGTAGCAATCAGCCCCAGCATTTT. This translates into CASSEDSSNQPQHF.

This chain joins TRBV11-2 and TRBJ2-5; no firm D call. Germline CDR1 is SGHAT and CDR2 is FQNNGV. The CDR3 is made up of 14 amino acids. V dropped 7 bases and J dropped 5 bases, with 17 bases sitting between them. CDR3 in DNA: TGTGCCAGCACCCGAGTTGGGATGGGTGAGACCCAGTACTTC. Amino acid sequence: CASTRVGMGETQYF.

The chain combines TRBV6-2 or TRBV6-3 with TRBJ2-5; 9 bases match TRBD2. The CDR3 extends over 17 amino acids. Trimming cost V 4 bases and J 0 bases; bases outside gene matches: 9. Germline values: CDR1 MNHEY, CDR2 SVGEGT. DNA of the CDR3: TGTGCCAGCAGTTGGGTAGCGGGGGAGATGAACCAAGAGACCCAGTACTTC. It translates to CASSWVAGEMNQETQYF.

This clone was detected only once. The chain has TRBV19 and TRBJ1-1; maybe TRBD1 (5 bases). CDR1 is LNHDA, CDR2 SQIVND, per germline (reference sequence). CDR3 length: 14 residues. Trimming shortened V by 6 bases and J by 7 bases, and 18 bases separated the two germline ends. CDR3 in DNA: TGTGCCAGTAGCAGGTCTCGGGGGATGGGTGAAGCTTTCTTT. Translating gives CASSRSRGMGEAFF. The full variable domain, its missing parts supplied by reference TRBV19 and TRBJ1-1, is DGGITQSPKYLFRKEGQNVTLSCEQNLNHDAMYWYRQDPGQGLRLIYYSQIVNDFQKGDIAEGYSVSREKKESFPLTVTSAQKNPTAFYLCASSRSRGMGEAFFGQGTRLTVV.

The chain joins TRBV4-3 to TRBJ1-2; 11 bases are shared with TRBD1. CDR3 size: 16 residues. Germline CDR1 LGHNA, CDR2 YSLEER. Trimming removed 4 bases from V and 4 bases from J; junction bases left unmatched: 8. The CDR3 nucleotides read TGCGCCAGCAGCCGAGAGTGGACAGGGGGCGGCTATGGCTACACCTTC. Amino acid sequence: CASSREWTGGGYGYTF.

The chain links TRBV27 to TRBJ1-5; TRBD1 agrees at 8 bases. Per the germline V gene, CDR1 is MNHEY and CDR2 is SMNVEV (reference sequence). The CDR3 totals 16 residues. With V trimmed by 5 bases and J by 4 bases, 10 bases remained unmatched. In DNA, the CDR3 is TGTGCCAGCAGTCGACTCGGGACAGGAGGTAATCAGCCCCAGCATTTT. Encoded protein: CASSRLGTGGNQPQHF.

The chain is built from TRBV5-4 and TRBJ2-6; D unclear. Between the trimmed V and J ends, which lost 6 bases and 0 bases, there was a span of 10 bases. Germline CDR1 reads SGHNT; CDR2 reads YYREEE (reference sequence). The CDR3 covers 15 residues. CDR3 bases: TGTGCCAGCACCCCGGACGGCTCTGGGGCCAACGTCCTGACTTTC. Its translation is CASTPDGSGANVLTF. The whole variable domain, filled in from reference TRBV5-4 and TRBJ2-6, reads ETGVTQSPTHLIKTRGQQVTLRCSSQSGHNTVSWYQQALGQGPQFIFQYYREEENGRGNFPPRFSGLQFPNYSSELNVNALELDDSALYLCASTPDGSGANVLTFGAGSRLTVL.

The chain uses TRBV6-6 and TRBJ1-4; 8 bases are shared with TRBD1. Trimming at V came to 11 bases and at J to 8 bases, leaving 10 bases not matched to a gene. Looked up from germline, CDR1 is MNHNY and CDR2 is SVGAGI (reference sequence). The CDR3 extends over 13 amino acids. Here the CDR3 DNA reads TGTGCCGGAACAGGGGGAGGTAGAGAAAAACTGTTTTTT. Translated, it gives CAGTGGGREKLFF.